Shown below are 25 T cell receptor beta chains from a single sample sequenced in a study of blood T cell repertoires in COVID-19. Clones were read by immunoSEQ multiplex PCR, and TCRdb kept only the in-frame ones, dropping some. The sample holds over 80,000 clones, approximately 71% seen once. Material: peripheral blood. Receptors originate from a woman in her forties or fifties with acute or convalescent COVID-19.

The V gene is TRBV6-6, the J gene TRBJ1-6; TRBD1 matches at 7 bases. V gave up 5 bases and J gave up 7 bases; unmatched junction bases: 11. Germline loops: CDR1 MNHNY, CDR2 SVGAGI (reference sequence). The CDR3 extends over 16 amino acids. CDR3 sequence (DNA): TGTGCCAGCAGTCGGCTTCGGGGACAGACGAATTCACCCCTCCACTTT. Protein product: CASSRLRGQTNSPLHF.

The chain employs TRBV5-1 and TRBJ2-1, with TRBD2 matching 15 bases. Germline-derived CDR1 and CDR2 are SGHRS and YFSETQ. With V trimmed by 5 bases and J by 8 bases, 5 bases remained unmatched. The CDR3 totals 15 residues. CDR3 coding DNA: TGCGCCAGCAGATGGACTAGCGGGGGGGCCTATGAGCAGTTCTTC. It encodes CASRWTSGGAYEQFF.

This chain uses TRBV7-9 with TRBJ2-1; 7 nucleotides agree with TRBD1. The length of the CDR3 is 17 residues. Looked up from germline, CDR1 is SEHNR and CDR2 is FQNEAQ (reference sequence). The V segment lost 4 bases and the J segment 2 bases; nucleotides outside the gene matches: 11. The CDR3 DNA is TGTGCCAGCAGCTCCTCCCAACCAGGGACAGCCTACAATGAGCAGTTCTTC. Protein sequence: CASSSSQPGTAYNEQFF.

The rearrangement joins TRBV5-1 to TRBJ2-7, with 8 positions matching TRBD1. From germline, CDR1 is SGHRS and CDR2 YFSETQ. V trimming: 6 bases; J trimming: 5 bases; junction bases outside the gene matches: 16. The CDR3 sequence is 16 residues long. The CDR3 DNA is TGCGCCAGCAACCCCCGTAGGACAGGGCCGTTGGACGAGCAGTACTTC. Protein sequence: CASNPRRTGPLDEQYF. Together with reference TRBV5-1 and TRBJ2-7, the CDR3 gives the full variable domain: KAGVTQTPRYLIKTRGQQVTLSCSPISGHRSVSWYQQTPGQGLQFLFEYFSETQRNKGNFPGRFSGRQFSNSRSEMNVSTLELGDSALYLCASNPRRTGPLDEQYFGPGTRLTVT.

The chain employs TRBV5-4 and TRBJ1-4; D gene unclear. CDR3 size: 14 residues. The germline V and J ends were trimmed by 4 bases and 6 bases, with 13 bases remaining between them. The V gene's germline CDR1 is SGHNT and CDR2 YYREEE (reference sequence). The CDR3 DNA follows: TGTGCCAGCAGCGCGGACGGGGAGGATGAAAAACTGTTTTTT. Protein sequence: CASSADGEDEKLFF. The full variable domain, completed using reference TRBV5-4 and TRBJ1-4, is ETGVTQSPTHLIKTRGQQVTLRCSSQSGHNTVSWYQQALGQGPQFIFQYYREEENGRGNFPPRFSGLQFPNYSSELNVNALELDDSALYLCASSADGEDEKLFFGSGTQLSVL.

This sequence joins TRBV6-1 and TRBJ1-2, with D uncertain. Germline lookup yields CDR1 MNHNS and CDR2 SASEGT. CDR3 size: 14 residues. Trimming left V 2 bases short and J 1 base short, with 8 bases between. The CDR3 loop reads CASSERSFNYGYTF. In DNA form, the CDR3 reads TGTGCCAGCAGTGAACGGAGTTTTAACTATGGCTACACCTTC.

This clone came up a few times. The genes are TRBV27 and TRBJ1-1, with D unclear. The V gene's germline CDR1 is MNHEY and CDR2 SMNVEV (reference sequence). V was shortened by 5 bases and J by 0 bases, with 10 bases between the two germline ends. The CDR3 consists of 14 residues. The chain's CDR3 is CASSTHDLNTEAFF. The CDR3 region has the DNA TGTGCCAGCAGTACGCACGACTTGAACACTGAAGCTTTCTTT.

The chain uses TRBV2 and TRBJ1-5; 7 bases line up with TRBD1. The V segment lost 6 bases and the J segment 1 base; nucleotides outside the gene matches: 6. The CDR3 has 15 residues. Germline V gives CDR1 SNHLY, CDR2 FYNNEI. CDR3 amino acids: CASRDRALSNQPQHF. DNA for the CDR3: TGTGCCAGCAGAGACAGGGCCTTGAGCAATCAGCCCCAGCATTTT.

The chain couples TRBV27 to TRBJ2-1; D not resolved. CDR3 length: 15 amino acids. The germline gives CDR1 MNHEY, CDR2 SMNVEV (reference sequence). Trimming stripped 0 bases from V and 2 bases from J, with 8 bases between. In DNA form, the CDR3 reads TGTGCCAGCAGTTTATCGGCAGGAACCTACAATGAGCAGTTCTTC. Encoded protein: CASSLSAGTYNEQFF.

In DNA form, the CDR3 reads TGTGCCAGCTCACCGCTGCCCTCCCGGACTAGCGTAGGGGAGACCCAGTACTTC. It is translated as CASSPLPSRTSVGETQYF. The chain uses TRBV18 and TRBJ2-5; 9 bases are shared with TRBD2. Losses at the gene ends were 3 bases for V and 5 bases for J; bases not matched to a gene: 16. This CDR3 has 18 amino acids. CDR1 and CDR2 from the germline V gene are KGHSH and LQKENI.

In nucleotides, the CDR3 is TGCGCCAGCAGCCAAGATTCCGGGACAGGGGCGTACGAGCAGTACTTC. As protein: CASSQDSGTGAYEQYF. The chain has TRBV4-1 and TRBJ2-7; 10 bases map to TRBD1. Germline-derived CDR1 and CDR2 are MGHRA and YSYEKL. The CDR3 extends over 16 amino acids. J gave up 4 bases and V 0 bases, and 6 bases lay outside the gene matches.

The rearrangement links TRBV20-1 to TRBJ1-2, with 7 bases lining up with TRBD1. CDR3 length: 11 residues. CDR1 and CDR2 (germline): DFQATT, SNEGSKA (reference sequence). The CDR3 is CVGGGSFGYTF. CDR3 nucleotides: TGCGTAGGAGGGGGCTCTTTTGGCTACACCTTC.

This chain links TRBV18 with TRBJ2-7, with a weak D call TRBD1 (7 bases). Looked up from germline, CDR1 is KGHSH and CDR2 is LQKENI. Trimming removed 3 bases at V and 5 bases at J, with 11 bases between. This CDR3 has 13 amino acids. CDR3 sequence: CASSPPGGNEQYF. DNA of the CDR3: TGTGCCAGCTCACCCCCAGGGGGGAACGAGCAGTACTTC.

The table lists this clone with a few counts. The V gene is TRBV6-5, the J gene TRBJ2-5; 8 bases line up with TRBD1. The CDR3 length is 15 residues. With V trimmed by 6 bases and J by 1 base, 7 bases remained unmatched. Germline-derived CDR1 and CDR2 are MNHEY and SVGAGI. The CDR3 is CASRKDRVGQETQYF. The CDR3 DNA sequence: TGTGCCAGCAGGAAGGACAGGGTAGGCCAAGAGACCCAGTACTTC.

This clone was counted between two and nine times. The chain combines TRBV6-6 with TRBJ1-6; D unresolved. CDR1 and CDR2 from the germline V gene are MNHNY and SVGAGI (reference sequence). This CDR3 has 15 amino acids. The V and J ends lost 4 bases and 7 bases respectively, with 14 bases between them. Here the CDR3 DNA reads TGTGCCAGCAGTTCACGCTCCGCGGGGAATTCACCCCTCCACTTT. Amino acids: CASSSRSAGNSPLHF.

This clone appeared once. The chain joins TRBV21-1 to TRBJ2-7; TRBD1 is taken as the D call from the table, unchecked against the DNA. TRBV21-1 corresponds to a pseudogene. This CDR3 contains 14 residues. The CDR3, as DNA: TGTGCCAGCAGCAAAGCGAACAGGACCTACGAGCAGTACTTC. Translating it yields CASSKANRTYEQYF.

V gene TRBV7-9 combines with J gene TRBJ1-4; the D gene is possibly TRBD1 (6 bases). CDR3 length: 15 amino acids. Trimming pared 5 bases from V and 6 bases from J, leaving 16 bases between. CDR1 SEHNR and CDR2 FQNEAQ come from the germline V gene (reference sequence). CDR3 sequence reads: CASSLWTASYEKLFF. In nucleotides, the CDR3 is TGTGCCAGCAGCCTTTGGACAGCGTCATATGAAAAACTGTTTTTT.

The chain combines TRBV11-2 with TRBJ2-1, with 10 bases aligning to TRBD2. With 4 bases clipped from V and 1 base from J, the junction kept 4 bases outside the gene matches. The CDR3 has 16 residues. Germline V gene sequence: CDR1 SGHAT, CDR2 FQNNGV. CDR3 DNA sequence: TGTGCCAGCAGCTCGAGTAGCGGGAGGTCCTACAATGAGCAGTTCTTC. It yields the protein CASSSSSGRSYNEQFF.

The chain joins TRBV28 to TRBJ2-7; TRBD1 matches at 7 bases. In germline, CDR1 is MDHEN, CDR2 SYDVKM. After removal of 7 bases from V and 5 bases from J, the junction contained 14 bases not matched to a gene. This CDR3 contains 15 residues. The CDR3 loop reads CASNPLRDSGDEQYF. The CDR3 DNA follows: TGTGCCAGCAACCCTCTCCGGGACAGTGGCGACGAGCAGTACTTC.

This chain uses TRBV5-1 with TRBJ2-1, with 15 bases that match TRBD2. Germline CDR1 and CDR2: SGHRS and YFSETQ. Trimming removed 4 bases from V and 5 bases from J; junction bases left unmatched: 10. The CDR3 runs 18 residues. The CDR3 bases are TGCGCCAGCAGCGTAGGACTAGCGGGGGGGAAGTCGCACAATGAGCAGTTCTTC. Its protein product is CASSVGLAGGKSHNEQFF.

Only a few counts were recorded for this clone. The chain couples TRBV7-2 to TRBJ2-1, with D possibly matching TRBD2 (6 bases). The CDR3 sequence is 15 residues long. Germline V gene lookup returns CDR1 SGHTA and CDR2 FQGNSA. V was pared by 3 bases and J by 0 bases, with 9 bases between. The CDR3 bases are TGTGCCAGCAGCTTCTGGGGGGACTCCTACAATGAGCAGTTCTTC. Protein: CASSFWGDSYNEQFF.

This sequence joins TRBV6-6 and TRBJ1-3; 7 bases line up with TRBD1. CDR3 length: 15 amino acids. Unmatched junction bases numbered 7, after V lost 6 bases and J lost 2 bases. Germline V gene data show CDR1 as MNHNY and CDR2 as SVGAGI (reference sequence). The CDR3 region has the DNA TGTGCCAGCAGCATGGACAGGAAAGCTGGAAACACCATATATTTT. It codes for CASSMDRKAGNTIYF.

This chain links TRBV11-2 with TRBJ1-1, with unresolved D. The CDR3 runs to 12 residues. Germline V gives CDR1 SGHAT, CDR2 FQNNGV. The ends were cut back, 5 bases at V and 11 bases at J, with 15 bases in the middle. The CDR3 loop is CASSQSRQNAFF. CDR3 nucleotides: TGTGCCAGCAGCCAAAGCCGCCAAAACGCTTTCTTT.

This chain joins TRBV19 and TRBJ2-1, with D possibly being TRBD2 (5 bases). The CDR3 loop spans 13 amino acids. Germline values: CDR1 LNHDA, CDR2 SQIVND (reference sequence). Deletions cut 5 bases from V and 15 bases from J, with 20 bases between. CDR3 DNA: TGTGCCAGTAGTTTTCGAAGGACTGCCGGGATGTTCTTC. Translated, it gives CASSFRRTAGMFF. Using reference TRBV19 and TRBJ2-1 for the parts outside the CDR3, the full variable domain is DGGITQSPKYLFRKEGQNVTLSCEQNLNHDAMYWYRQDPGQGLRLIYYSQIVNDFQKGDIAEGYSVSREKKESFPLTVTSAQKNPTAFYLCASSFRRTAGMFFGPGTRLTVL.

V is TRBV19 and J is TRBJ1-1; D may be TRBD1 (6 bases). Trimming shortened V by 4 bases and J by 0 bases, and 12 bases separated the two germline ends. The CDR3 extends over 15 amino acids. The germline gives CDR1 LNHDA, CDR2 SQIVND (reference sequence). The CDR3 is CASSRRGQLNTEAFF. As DNA, the CDR3 is TGTGCCAGTAGTAGACGAGGACAGTTGAACACTGAAGCTTTCTTT.